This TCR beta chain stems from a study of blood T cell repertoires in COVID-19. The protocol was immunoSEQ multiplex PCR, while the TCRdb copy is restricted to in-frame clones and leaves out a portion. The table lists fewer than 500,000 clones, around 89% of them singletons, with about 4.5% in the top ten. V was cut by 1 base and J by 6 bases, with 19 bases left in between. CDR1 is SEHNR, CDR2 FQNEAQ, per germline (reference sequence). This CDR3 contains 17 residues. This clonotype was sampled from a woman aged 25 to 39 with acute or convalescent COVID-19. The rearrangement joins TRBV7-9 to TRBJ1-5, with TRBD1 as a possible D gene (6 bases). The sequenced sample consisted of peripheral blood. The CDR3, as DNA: TGTGCCAGCAGCTTAGGGTCAGGGGAAGAGCTTGGTCAGCCCCAGCATTTT. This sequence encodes CASSLGSGEELGQPQHF.